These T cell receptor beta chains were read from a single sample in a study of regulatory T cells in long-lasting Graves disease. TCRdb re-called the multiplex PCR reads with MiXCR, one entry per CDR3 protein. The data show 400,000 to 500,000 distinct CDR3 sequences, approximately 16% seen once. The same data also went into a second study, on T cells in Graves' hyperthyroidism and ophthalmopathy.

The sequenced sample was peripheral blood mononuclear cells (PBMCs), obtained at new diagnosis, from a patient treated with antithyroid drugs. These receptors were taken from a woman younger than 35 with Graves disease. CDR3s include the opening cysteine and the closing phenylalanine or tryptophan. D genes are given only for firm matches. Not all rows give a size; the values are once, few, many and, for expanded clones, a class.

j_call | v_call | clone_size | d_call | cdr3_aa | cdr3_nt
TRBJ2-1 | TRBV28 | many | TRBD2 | CASSLHPGSGPYNEQFF | TGTGCCAGCAGTCTCCACCCGGGTAGCGGGCCCTACAATGAGCAGTTCTTC
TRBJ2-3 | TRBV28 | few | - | CASRSFGVPDTQYF | TGTGCCAGCAGATCCTTTGGGGTACCAGATACGCAGTATTTT
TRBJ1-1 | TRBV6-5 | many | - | CASSSDTEAFF | TGTGCCAGCAGTTCCGACACGGAAGCTTTCTTT
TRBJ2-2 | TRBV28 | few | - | CASSRPGELFF | TGTGCCAGCAGTCGACCCGGGGAGCTGTTTTTT
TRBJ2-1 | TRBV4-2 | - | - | CASSQDQLVARKNEQFF | TGTGCCAGCAGCCAAGATCAATTGGTAGCCAGGAAAAATGAGCAGTTCTTC
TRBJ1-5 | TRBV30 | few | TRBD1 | CAWRDTGGNQPQHF | TGTGCCTGGAGAGATACAGGGGGCAATCAGCCCCAGCATTTT
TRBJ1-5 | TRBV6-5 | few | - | CASSLNRGFGNQPQHF | TGTGCCAGCAGTTTAAATAGGGGTTTTGGCAATCAGCCCCAGCATTTT
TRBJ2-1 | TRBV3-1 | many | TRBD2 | CASSQDRGTSFYNEQFF | TGTGCCAGCAGCCAAGACCGCGGGACTAGTTTTTACAATGAGCAGTTCTTC
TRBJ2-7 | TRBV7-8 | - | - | CASSLAAGSTYEQYF | TGTGCCAGCAGCTTAGCGGCAGGCTCCACCTACGAGCAGTACTTC
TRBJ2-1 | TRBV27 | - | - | CASSSIGPADGSYNEQFF | TGTGCCAGCAGTTCTATCGGGCCCGCGGATGGATCCTACAATGAGCAGTTCTTC
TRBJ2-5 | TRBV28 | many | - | CASTKHRDISQETQYF | TGTGCCAGCACCAAACACCGGGACATCTCCCAAGAGACCCAGTACTTC
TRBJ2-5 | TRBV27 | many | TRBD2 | CASSLWTSGKETQYF | TGTGCCAGCAGTTTATGGACTAGCGGGAAAGAGACCCAGTACTTC
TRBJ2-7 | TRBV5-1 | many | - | CASSPPAGGYEQYF | TGTGCCAGCTCACCTCCGGCAGGCGGCTACGAGCAGTACTTC
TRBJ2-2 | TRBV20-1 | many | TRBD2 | CSASLGAGGPNGELFF | TGCAGTGCCAGCCTCGGAGCGGGAGGGCCTAACGGGGAGCTGTTTTTT
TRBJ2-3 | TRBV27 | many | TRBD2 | CASSHQREGTDTQYF | TGTGCCAGCAGCCATCAGCGGGAGGGCACAGATACGCAGTATTTT
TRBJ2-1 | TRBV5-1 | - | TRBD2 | CASSLPSGRDNEQFF | TGCGCCAGCAGCTTGCCTAGCGGGAGAGACAATGAGCAGTTCTTC
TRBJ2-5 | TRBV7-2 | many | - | CASSLRASQETQYF | TGTGCCAGCAGCTTACGAGCTTCCCAAGAGACCCAGTACTTC
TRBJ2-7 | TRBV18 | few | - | CASSPRRGQYYEQYF | TGTGCCAGCTCACCACGGCGCGGCCAGTACTACGAGCAGTACTTC
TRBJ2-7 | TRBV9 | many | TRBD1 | CASSVDGQGKNEQYF | TGTGCCAGCAGCGTAGATGGACAGGGTAAAAACGAGCAGTACTTC
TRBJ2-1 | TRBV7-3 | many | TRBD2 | CASSSGLAAPRSYNEQFF | TGTGCCAGCAGCTCGGGACTAGCGGCACCCCGCTCGTACAATGAGCAGTTCTTC
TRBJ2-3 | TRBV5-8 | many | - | CASSLISGSTDTQYF | TGTGCCAGCAGCTTGATCAGCGGGTCCACAGATACGCAGTATTTT
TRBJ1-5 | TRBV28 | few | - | CASSGPWGLGNQPQHF | TGTGCCAGCAGTGGACCTTGGGGTTTGGGCAATCAGCCCCAGCATTTT
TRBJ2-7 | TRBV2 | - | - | CASSEAPADTTDYEQYF | TGTGCCAGCAGTGAAGCCCCAGCGGACACCACAGACTACGAGCAGTACTTC
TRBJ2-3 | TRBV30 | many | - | CAWSPVGKATDTQYF | TGTGCCTGGAGCCCCGTGGGCAAGGCCACAGATACGCAGTATTTT
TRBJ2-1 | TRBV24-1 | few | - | CATSPWPFNEQFF | TGTGCCACCAGTCCGTGGCCCTTCAATGAGCAGTTCTTC